This T cell receptor beta chain was retrieved from a study of cytomegalovirus exposure and HLA in healthy donors. PCR primers comprised 60 Vbeta and 13 Jbeta primers. Assay: immunoSEQ multiplex PCR; the TCRdb copy retains only in-frame clones and omits some. Of fewer than 110,000 clones in the sample, around 76% are singletons; the top ten hold 10% to 13%. Germline assignment: CDR1 PRHDT and CDR2 FYEKMQ (reference sequence). This CDR3 region has 16 residues. J gave up 4 bases and V 1 base, and 10 bases lay outside the gene matches. The rearrangement links TRBV13 to TRBJ2-7; 7 positions match TRBD1. The clonotype was recovered from a woman younger than 35 in good health and CMV-seropositive. Material for sequencing was PBMCs. CDR3 nucleotides: TGTGCCAGCAGCTTAGACGGGACAGCTTTACTATACGAGCAGTACTTC. Protein sequence: CASSLDGTALLYEQYF.